This T cell receptor beta chain comes out of a study of T cells in localized non-small cell lung cancer. Generated by immunoSEQ multiplex PCR, the TCRdb table keeps only in-frame clones and is missing some. Of about 61,000 clones listed, 70% to 90% were seen once; the top ten hold about 20%. Points from the study as a whole: Overall survival was longer when the density of T cells in the blood was higher. Analysis by sequencing included only one tumor region, so heterogeneity remains possible. Adjacent uninvolved lung tissue had the highest T cell clonality, exceeding tumor.

This clone was seen a single time. The target antigen is unknown. V lost 8 bases and J lost 5, with 19 bases in between. The CDR3 is made up of 14 amino acids. The germline CDR1 and CDR2 sequences are MNHEY and SVGAGI. This chain joins TRBV6-5 and TRBJ2-7, with TRBD1 as a possible D gene (6 bases). This TCR derives from a man aged 40 to 70 with stage I squamous cell lung carcinoma. The source material was peripheral blood, sampled before any cancer treatment. CDR3 coding DNA: TGTGCCAGCTCTAGGGGGACCGCCCAAGACGAGCAGTACTTC. Its protein is CASSRGTAQDEQYF.